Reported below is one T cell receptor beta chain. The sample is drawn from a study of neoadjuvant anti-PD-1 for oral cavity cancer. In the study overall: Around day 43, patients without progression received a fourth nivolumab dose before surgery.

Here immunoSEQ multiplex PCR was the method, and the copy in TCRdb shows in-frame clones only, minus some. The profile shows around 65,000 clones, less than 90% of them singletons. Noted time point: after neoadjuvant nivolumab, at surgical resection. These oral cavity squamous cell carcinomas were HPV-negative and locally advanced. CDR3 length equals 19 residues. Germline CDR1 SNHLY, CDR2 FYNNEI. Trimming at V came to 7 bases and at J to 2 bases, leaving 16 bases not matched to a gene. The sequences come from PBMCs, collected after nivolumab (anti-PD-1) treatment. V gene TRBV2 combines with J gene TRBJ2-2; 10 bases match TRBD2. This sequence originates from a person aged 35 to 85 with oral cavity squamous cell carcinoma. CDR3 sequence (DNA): TGTGCCAGCACTGGGGACAGAACGACACTAGCGGGAAACACCGGGGAGCTGTTTTTT. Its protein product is CASTGDRTTLAGNTGELFF. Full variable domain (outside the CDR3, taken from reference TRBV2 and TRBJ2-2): EPEVTQTPSHQVTQMGQEVILRCVPISNHLYFYWYRQILGQKVEFLVSFYNNEISEKSEIFDDQFSVERPDGSNFTLKIRSTKLEDSAMYFCASTGDRTTLAGNTGELFFGEGSRLTVL.